The rows below give T cell receptor beta chains drawn from one sample of a study of post-analysis software for immune sequencing data. TCRdb independently ran MiXCR on the PCR reads; one entry per CDR3 protein. The data contain 750,000 to 900,000 distinct CDR3 sequences, approximately 44% of them singletons. Source material: blood. The origin of the receptors is a girl between 5 and 17 years old with multiple sclerosis. Both conserved end residues are part of each CDR3. The D gene is left open where the match is weak. Clone size is shown for a subset of rows, as once, few, many or a class of expanded clone.

abundance | d_gene | j_gene | v_gene | CDR3aa | CDR3nt
- | - | TRBJ2-7 | TRBV4-1 | CASSQDDGYEQYF | TGCGCCAGCAGCCAAGATGACGGCTACGAGCAGTACTTC
few | - | TRBJ2-7 | TRBV20-1 | CSASGGLSYEQYF | TGCAGTGCTAGCGGGGGGCTCTCCTACGAGCAGTACTTC
once | TRBD1 | TRBJ2-1 | TRBV3-1 | CAGSQDRGSYYNEQFF | TGTGCCGGCAGCCAGGACAGGGGATCTTACTACAATGAGCAGTTCTTC
- | - | TRBJ1-1 | TRBV5-1 | CASSLFGNRAFF | TGCGCCAGCAGCTTGTTCGGGAATAGGGCTTTCTTT
- | - | TRBJ1-1 | TRBV5-1 | CASSPWTTNTEAFF | TGCGCCAGCAGCCCGTGGACCACGAACACTGAAGCTTTCTTT
- | TRBD1 | TRBJ2-5 | TRBV11-2 | CASSLDTGDQETQYF | TGTGCCAGCAGCTTAGATACAGGGGACCAAGAGACCCAGTACTTC
- | - | TRBJ2-7 | TRBV27 | CASSFQSTYEQYF | TGTGCCAGCAGTTTCCAGAGTACCTACGAGCAGTACTTC
few | - | TRBJ2-3 | TRBV12-3/TRBV12-4 | CASSLKGDTQYF | TGTGCCAGCAGTTTGAAGGGCGATACGCAGTATTTT
- | TRBD2 | TRBJ2-2 | TRBV10-3 | CAISESAGGTGELFF | TGTGCCATCAGTGAGTCGGCGGGGGGCACCGGGGAGCTGTTTTTT
few | - | TRBJ2-1 | TRBV6-6 | CASRGGRGGYNEQFF | TGTGCCAGCAGAGGTGGCAGGGGGGGCTACAATGAGCAGTTCTTC
- | - | TRBJ1-5 | TRBV7-8 | CASSRGTPTKQPQHF | TGTGCCAGCAGCAGAGGGACACCAACGAAGCAGCCCCAGCATTTT